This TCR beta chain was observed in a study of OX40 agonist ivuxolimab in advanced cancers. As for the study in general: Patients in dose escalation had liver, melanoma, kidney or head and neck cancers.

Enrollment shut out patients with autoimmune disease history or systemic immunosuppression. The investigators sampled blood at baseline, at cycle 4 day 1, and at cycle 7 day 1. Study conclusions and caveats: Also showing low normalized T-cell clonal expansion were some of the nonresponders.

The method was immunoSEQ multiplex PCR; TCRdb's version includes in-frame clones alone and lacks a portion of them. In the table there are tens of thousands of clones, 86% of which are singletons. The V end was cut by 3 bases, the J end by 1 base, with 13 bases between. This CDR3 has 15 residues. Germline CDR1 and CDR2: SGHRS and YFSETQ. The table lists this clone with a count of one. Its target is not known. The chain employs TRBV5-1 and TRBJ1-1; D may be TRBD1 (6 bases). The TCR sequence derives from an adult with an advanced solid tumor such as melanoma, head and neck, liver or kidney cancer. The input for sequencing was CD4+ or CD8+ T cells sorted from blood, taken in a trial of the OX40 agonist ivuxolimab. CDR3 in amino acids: CASSYQGSRNTEAFF. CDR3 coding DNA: TGCGCCAGCAGCTATCAGGGGAGTAGGAACACTGAAGCTTTCTTT.